The entry below gives a single T cell receptor beta chain sequence along with its context. Measured with immunoSEQ multiplex PCR; TCRdb has only the in-frame clones, and not every one. The sample totals about 200,000 clones. The CDR3 covers 15 residues. Per the germline V gene, CDR1 is PRHDT and CDR2 is FYEKMQ (reference sequence). V dropped 1 base and J dropped 7; count of bases not matched to a gene: 7. These data come from a study of control samples from healthy donors and cancer patients. The rearrangement joins TRBV13 to TRBJ2-7; 10 nucleotides agree with TRBD1. Sequenced sample: blood. The receptor was derived from a woman aged 25 to 45 in good health. CDR3 DNA sequence: TGTGCCAGCAGCTTAGAGGGGACAGGGGCGAGGGAGCAGTACTTC. It yields the protein CASSLEGTGAREQYF.